The rows below give T cell receptor beta chains drawn from one sample of a study of CD8 T cells in Susac syndrome. TCRdb re-derived calls from the immunoSEQ multiplex PCR reads in MiXCR, one entry per CDR3 protein. The table has around 190,000 distinct CDR3 sequences, just under 95% seen once. The sequencing sample was made of CD4+ T cells from PBMCs. Receptors originate from a human donor in good health. Each CDR3 is given with its conserved first and last residue.

V gene,CDR3 protein
TRBV12-3/TRBV12-4,CASSPNDRVGQYF
TRBV18,CASSPSPNEQYF
TRBV28,CASSTSGANVLTF
TRBV7-9,CASSLFLGGEGTQYF
TRBV6-2/TRBV6-3,CASSYLAGGYTF
TRBV9,CASSVAGGLAEETQYF
TRBV6-6,CASSYSGGGTEAFF
TRBV29-1,CSVGLALGPYNEQFF
TRBV29-1,CSVDSRGGNYGYTF
TRBV7-2,CASSLVRNNEQFF
TRBV7-2,CASKPVGFEQFF
TRBV29-1,CSVVGMNTEAFF
TRBV7-2,CASSLVGLNTEAFF
TRBV12-3/TRBV12-4,CASSIARTGDEQYF